This paragraph covers one T cell receptor (beta chain) sequence. Its antigen is unknown. Generated by immunoSEQ multiplex PCR, the TCRdb table keeps only in-frame clones and is missing some. The table lists about 120,000 clones, approximately 90% of them singletons. This sample stems from a study of T cell responses to AZD1222 COVID-19 vaccine. Whole-study findings and limits: White British donors predominated, females outnumbered males, and clonal diversity was possibly underestimated. CD4 TCRs associated with vaccination spanned spike, dominating at 160-218 and 743-854.

J was trimmed by 1 base and V by 4 bases; bases with no gene match: 7. The length of the CDR3 is 15 residues. CDR1 is SGHRS and CDR2 is YFSETQ in the germline V gene. The sequences come from peripheral blood, collected 28 days after the second AZD1222 dose. The chain has TRBV5-1 and TRBJ2-5; 7 bases line up with TRBD2. The clonotype originates from an adult who received the AZD1222 COVID-19 vaccine. In DNA form, the CDR3 reads TGCGCCAGCAGCCCTTTTGGGGGGGGCCAAGAGACCCAGTACTTC. It translates to CASSPFGGGQETQYF.